This T cell receptor (beta chain) was identified in a study of blood T cell repertoires in COVID-19. In the study overall: COVID-19 samples from acute and convalescent phases originated in the United States, Italy and Spain. PBMCs, B-cell-depleted T cells, or T cells were the source of the cDNA or gDNA that made up the material.

In the source study's methods: Nucleated cell number was recorded as an estimate derived from reference gene primer amplification. Here immunoSEQ multiplex PCR was the method, and the copy in TCRdb shows in-frame clones only, minus some. D and trimming come from the DNA, and the V and J calls and clone size come from that table. Among over 200,000 clones listed, 80% were seen once. The CDR3 totals 16 residues. Specimen: peripheral blood. This chain uses TRBV21-1 with TRBJ2-2; the D call TRBD1 from the table was never checked on the DNA. TRBV21-1 is a recognized pseudogene. The TCR comes from a human donor in a cohort sampled during active COVID-19. The CDR3 DNA follows: TGTGCCAGCAGCAAACTTCGGACAGGTGACACCGGGGAGCTGTTTTTT. It yields the protein CASSKLRTGDTGELFF.